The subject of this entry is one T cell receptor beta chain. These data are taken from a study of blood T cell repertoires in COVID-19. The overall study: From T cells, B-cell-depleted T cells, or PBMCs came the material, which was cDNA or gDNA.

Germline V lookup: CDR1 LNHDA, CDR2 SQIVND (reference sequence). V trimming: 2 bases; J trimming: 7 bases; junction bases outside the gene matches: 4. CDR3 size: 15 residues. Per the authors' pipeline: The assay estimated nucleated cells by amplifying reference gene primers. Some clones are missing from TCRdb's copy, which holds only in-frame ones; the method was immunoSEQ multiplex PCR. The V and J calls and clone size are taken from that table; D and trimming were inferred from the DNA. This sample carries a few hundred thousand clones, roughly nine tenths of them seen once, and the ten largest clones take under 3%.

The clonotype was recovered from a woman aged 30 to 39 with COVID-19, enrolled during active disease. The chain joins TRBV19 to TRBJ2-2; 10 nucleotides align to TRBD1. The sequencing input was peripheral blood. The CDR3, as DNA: TGTGCCAGTAGTATAAGACAGGGGGCCGGCGGGGAGCTGTTTTTT. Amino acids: CASSIRQGAGGELFF.